This passage covers 25 T cell receptor beta chains from one sample sequenced in a study of immune reconstitution after stem cell transplant in scleroderma. TCRdb used MiXCR to reprocess the RT-PCR reads, holding one entry per CDR3 protein. The sample has fewer than 3,000 distinct CDR3 sequences, more than 10% seen once; the top ten hold roughly a quarter. Specimen collection occurred before or after autologous hematopoietic stem cell transplantation (not recorded which). The receptors were gathered from a female donor with systemic sclerosis.

This clonotype rates as medium-sized. The chain carries TRBV5-1 and TRBJ2-3; no definite D call. The germline gives CDR1 SGHRS, CDR2 YFSETQ. The CDR3 is 11 amino acids. The ends were cut back, 4 bases at V and 4 bases at J, with 4 bases in the middle. Written as DNA, the CDR3 is TGCGCCAGCAGCACTGCAGATACGCAGTATTTT. Its translation is CASSTADTQYF.

By share of the sample, this clonotype is medium-sized (0.01 to 0.1%). The DNA for the CDR3 is TGCAGTGCTAGAGCCCTGACAGGGTGGGAAAACATTCAGTACTTC. It is translated as CSARALTGWENIQYF. The chain uses TRBV20-1 and TRBJ2-4, with 7 bases lining up with TRBD1. The CDR3 contains 15 residues. V lost 1 base and J lost 5; bases outside the gene matches: 8. Germline lookup yields CDR1 DFQATT and CDR2 SNEGSKA (reference sequence).

This clonotype is labeled medium-sized (0.01 to 0.1%). V usage is TRBV29-1 and J usage is TRBJ1-2; D is ambiguous. Between the trimmed V and J ends, which lost 2 bases and 1 base, there was a span of 11 bases. The CDR3 spans 14 residues. The germline CDR1 and CDR2 sequences are SQVTM and ANQGSEA. The CDR3 reads CSVESSDLNYGYTF. CDR3 nucleotide sequence: TGCAGCGTTGAATCGAGTGATCTTAACTATGGCTACACCTTC.

This clonotype came up a few times. The CDR3 nucleotides read TGTGCCAGCAGCCGGACCCCGGGACAGGGGCCAATCAGTTCCTACGAGCAGTACTTC. Translating gives CASSRTPGQGPISSYEQYF. The chain has TRBV9 and TRBJ2-7, with 10 bases fitting TRBD1. From germline, CDR1 is SGDLS and CDR2 YYNGEE. With 4 bases clipped from V and 1 base from J, the junction kept 17 bases outside the gene matches. The CDR3 has 19 amino acids. The full variable domain, with the rest looked up from reference TRBV9 and TRBJ2-7, is DSGVTQTPKHLITATGQRVTLRCSPRSGDLSVYWYQQSLDQGLQFLIQYYNGEERAKGNILERFSAQQFPDLHSELNLSSLELGDSALYFCASSRTPGQGPISSYEQYFGPGTRLTVT.

This clonotype ranks as large. The chain uses TRBV7-9 and TRBJ2-3; perhaps TRBD2 as D (5 bases). Trimming shortened V by 0 bases and J by 6 bases, and 10 bases separated the two germline ends. Germline values: CDR1 SEHNR, CDR2 FQNEAQ (reference sequence). CDR3 length: 14 residues. The CDR3 sequence: CASSLAADLDTQYF. The CDR3 coding sequence is TGTGCCAGCAGCTTAGCAGCGGACCTTGATACGCAGTATTTT.

This clonotype turned up a few times. J is TRBJ2-1 and V is TRBV9; the D is unclear. Trimming pared 0 bases from V and 5 bases from J, leaving 12 bases between. Germline values: CDR1 SGDLS, CDR2 YYNGEE. CDR3 length equals 15 residues. The CDR3 protein is CASSVVLGANNEQFF. CDR3 nucleotides: TGTGCCAGCAGCGTAGTCCTTGGCGCCAACAATGAGCAGTTCTTC.

This clonotype is deemed medium-sized (0.01 to 0.1%). This CDR3 reads CSANSISNYGYTF. In nucleotides, the CDR3 is TGCAGTGCCAACAGTATCTCTAACTATGGCTACACCTTC. The chain is built from TRBV20-1 and TRBJ1-2; D is unresolved. Germline V CDR1 and CDR2: DFQATT, SNEGSKA (reference sequence). The V and J ends lost 6 bases and 0 bases respectively, with 11 bases between them. The CDR3 contains 13 residues.

This clonotype turned up a few times. J is TRBJ1-2 and V is TRBV13; D ambiguous. The CDR3 length is 15 residues. Germline CDR1 reads PRHDT; CDR2 reads FYEKMQ (reference sequence). The V end lost 1 base, the J end lost 0 bases, and 9 bases lay between the germline ends. CDR3 in amino acids: CASSLEVSSNYGYTF. CDR3 DNA: TGTGCCAGCAGCTTAGAGGTCAGTTCTAACTATGGCTACACCTTC.

This clonotype rates as medium-sized. The CDR3, as DNA: TGCAGCGGTCGGTCAGGCATGAACACTGAAGCTTTCTTT. It specifies CSGRSGMNTEAFF. The rearrangement uses TRBV29-1 and TRBJ1-1; D is unresolved. Germline CDR1 SQVTM, CDR2 ANQGSEA. The germline V and J ends were trimmed by 7 bases and 0 bases, with 12 bases remaining between them. The CDR3 consists of 13 residues.

The V gene is TRBV7-8, the J gene TRBJ2-3; TRBD2 aligns across 9 bases. There are 17 residues in the CDR3. The trim removed 3 bases at V and 4 bases at J, leaving 11 bases unmatched. Germline values: CDR1 SGHVS, CDR2 FQNEAQ. This chain's CDR3 is CASSFLARGLASDTQYF. The CDR3 DNA reads as TGTGCCAGCAGCTTCCTGGCGAGGGGACTAGCATCAGATACGCAGTATTTT.

The chain uses TRBV19 and TRBJ2-2; D remains ambiguous. Looked up from germline, CDR1 is LNHDA and CDR2 is SQIVND (reference sequence). V dropped 1 base and J dropped 4 bases, with 7 bases sitting between them. The CDR3 sequence is 14 residues long. The CDR3 bases are TGTGCCAGTAGTATAGGACAAGCCACCGGGGAGCTGTTTTTT. It yields the protein CASSIGQATGELFF.

This clonotype was observed a handful of times. V is TRBV20-1 and J is TRBJ1-2; TRBD1 is a possible D gene (5 bases). Germline CDR1 reads DFQATT; CDR2 reads SNEGSKA (reference sequence). Trimming took 0 bases from V and 0 from J, leaving 11 bases between them. The CDR3 has 15 residues. In DNA, the CDR3 is TGCAGTGCTAGAGACAGGGTGATTCCTAACTATGGCTACACCTTC. It codes for CSARDRVIPNYGYTF.

By proportion, this clonotype is medium-sized. The rearrangement joins TRBV29-1 to TRBJ2-7, with unresolved D. V lost 3 bases to trimming and J lost 6 bases, with 6 bases between them. The CDR3 has 10 amino acids. CDR1 is SQVTM and CDR2 is ANQGSEA in the germline V gene. DNA of the CDR3: TGCAGCGTTGACCCGTGCGAGCAGTACTTC. Protein product: CSVDPCEQYF.

The genes are TRBV7-2 and TRBJ2-3; weak D call: TRBD1 (6 bases). The CDR3 length is 16 residues. V shed 5 bases and J shed 2 bases, with 17 bases lying between them. Per the germline V gene, CDR1 is SGHTA and CDR2 is FQGNSA. Here the CDR3 reads CASSQRQVGSTDTQYF. The CDR3 DNA reads TGTGCCAGCAGCCAGAGACAGGTGGGGTCCACAGATACGCAGTATTTT. Combining the CDR3 with reference TRBV7-2 and TRBJ2-3 gives the whole variable domain GAGVSQSPSNKVTEKGKDVELRCDPISGHTALYWYRQSLGQGLEFLIYFQGNSAPDKSGLPSDRFSAERTGGSVSTLTIQRTQQEDSAVYLCASSQRQVGSTDTQYFGPGTRLTVL.

The J gene is TRBJ1-6, the V gene TRBV6-5, with D hard to call. From germline, CDR1 is MNHEY and CDR2 SVGAGI. The CDR3 covers 15 residues. V was clipped by 0 bases and J by 5 bases, with 8 bases between them. The CDR3 sequence: CASSYSSLDNSPLHF. For the CDR3, the DNA is TGTGCCAGCAGTTACTCGTCACTTGATAATTCACCCCTCCACTTT.

This clonotype came up once. The chain recombines TRBV2 with TRBJ2-5; TRBD2 matches 12 bases. The CDR3 runs 15 residues. CDR1 and CDR2 from the germline V gene are SNHLY and FYNNEI. The V and J ends lost 5 bases and 13 bases, in that order; junction bases with no gene match: 14. The CDR3 bases are TGTGCCAGCAGTCTAAGCCCCGCTAGCGGGGGGGGTCTGTACTTC. Translation: CASSLSPASGGGLYF.

This clonotype is medium-sized in the sample. V usage is TRBV20-1 and J usage is TRBJ1-2, with TRBD1 identical over 9 bases. The length of the CDR3 is 15 residues. Germline CDR1 and CDR2: DFQATT and SNEGSKA (reference sequence). The V and J ends lost 4 bases and 2 bases, in that order; junction bases with no gene match: 8. The CDR3 sequence: CSATPNRGRNYGYTF. As DNA, the CDR3 is TGCAGTGCTACGCCGAACAGGGGGCGGAACTATGGCTACACCTTC.

In this sample, this clonotype is medium-sized. This chain joins TRBV29-1 and TRBJ1-2; weak D call: TRBD1 (5 bases). V gave up 7 bases and J gave up 2 bases, with 8 bases separating them. Germline CDR1 and CDR2: SQVTM and ANQGSEA. The CDR3 has 11 amino acids. CDR3 nucleotides: TGCAGCGCAGGGCAGAACTATGGCTACACCTTC. Its protein is CSAGQNYGYTF.

J is TRBJ1-4 and V is TRBV7-9; possible D gene TRBD1, 5 bases. The CDR3 is made up of 14 amino acids. Germline V lookup: CDR1 SEHNR, CDR2 FQNEAQ (reference sequence). The V end lost 3 bases, the J end lost 3 bases, and 8 bases lay between the germline ends. CDR3 sequence reads: CASSFGGANEKLFF. CDR3 DNA sequence: TGTGCCAGCAGCTTCGGGGGAGCTAATGAAAAACTGTTTTTT.

This clonotype was seen a handful of times. The chain links TRBV5-1 to TRBJ2-4, with unresolved D. This CDR3 spans 15 amino acids. The ends were cut back, 0 bases at V and 6 bases at J, with 13 bases in the middle. Germline V CDR1 and CDR2: SGHRS, YFSETQ. The CDR3 reads CASSLGKALGNIQYF. CDR3 in DNA: TGCGCCAGCAGCTTGGGAAAGGCGTTGGGAAACATTCAGTACTTC.

This clonotype is medium-sized by share. The CDR3 loop reads CSASPYSLSEPQHF. In DNA, the CDR3 is TGCAGTGCCAGCCCCTACAGCTTGTCGGAGCCCCAGCATTTT. The chain has TRBV20-1 and TRBJ1-5; D gene uncertain. This CDR3 spans 14 amino acids. Deletions cut 6 bases from V and 8 bases from J, with 20 bases between. The germline V gene encodes CDR1 DFQATT and CDR2 SNEGSKA (reference sequence).

This clonotype came up a few times. The DNA for the CDR3 is TGTGCCACCAGCAGAGTCCCCCTCCAAGGGTCCCGCCTGGTCGAGCAGTACTTC. Translation gives CATSRVPLQGSRLVEQYF. This rearrangement joins TRBV15 to TRBJ2-7, with D uncertain. The V gene's germline CDR1 is LNHNV and CDR2 YYDKDF (reference sequence). This CDR3 region has 18 residues. Trimming stripped 1 base from V and 6 bases from J, with 25 bases between. Based on the CDR3 plus reference TRBV15 and TRBJ2-7, the full variable domain is DAMVIQNPRYQVTQFGKPVTLSCSQTLNHNVMYWYQQKSSQAPKLLFHYYDKDFNNEADTPDNFQSRRPNTSFCFLDIRSPGLGDTAMYLCATSRVPLQGSRLVEQYFGPGTRLTVT.

This clonotype was seen more than once but under ten times. The V call is TRBV14, the J call TRBJ1-2; 7 nucleotides match TRBD1. This CDR3 region has 14 residues. V dropped 2 bases and J dropped 4; count of bases not matched to a gene: 4. Per germline, CDR1 SGHDN and CDR2 FVKESK. CDR3 nucleotides: TGTGCCAGCAGCCAATCGGACAGGATCTATGGCTACACCTTC. Amino acid sequence: CASSQSDRIYGYTF. The whole variable domain, filled in from reference TRBV14 and TRBJ1-2, reads EAGVTQFPSHSVIEKGQTVTLRCDPISGHDNLYWYRRVMGKEIKFLLHFVKESKQDESGMPNNRFLAERTGGTYSTLKVQPAELEDSGVYFCASSQSDRIYGYTFGSGTRLTVV.

Within the sample, this clonotype is medium-sized. The rearrangement joins TRBV13 to TRBJ1-1; 9 nucleotides align to TRBD1. The CDR3 runs 17 residues. From germline, CDR1 is PRHDT and CDR2 FYEKMQ (reference sequence). With 1 base clipped from V and 0 bases from J, the junction kept 6 bases outside the gene matches. As DNA, the CDR3 is TGTGCCAGCAGCTTAGTCGGACAGGGGCAAATGAACACTGAAGCTTTCTTT. Translated: CASSLVGQGQMNTEAFF.

The CDR3 nucleotides read TGTGCCAGCCGGCCACAGGGGGGAGGAGAAAAACTGTTTTTT. It is translated as CASRPQGGGEKLFF. V and J are TRBV3-1 and TRBJ1-4, with TRBD1 matching 8 bases. The CDR3 contains 14 residues. V gave up 8 bases and J gave up 8 bases; unmatched junction bases: 10. CDR1 LGHDT and CDR2 YNNKEL come from the germline V gene (reference sequence).